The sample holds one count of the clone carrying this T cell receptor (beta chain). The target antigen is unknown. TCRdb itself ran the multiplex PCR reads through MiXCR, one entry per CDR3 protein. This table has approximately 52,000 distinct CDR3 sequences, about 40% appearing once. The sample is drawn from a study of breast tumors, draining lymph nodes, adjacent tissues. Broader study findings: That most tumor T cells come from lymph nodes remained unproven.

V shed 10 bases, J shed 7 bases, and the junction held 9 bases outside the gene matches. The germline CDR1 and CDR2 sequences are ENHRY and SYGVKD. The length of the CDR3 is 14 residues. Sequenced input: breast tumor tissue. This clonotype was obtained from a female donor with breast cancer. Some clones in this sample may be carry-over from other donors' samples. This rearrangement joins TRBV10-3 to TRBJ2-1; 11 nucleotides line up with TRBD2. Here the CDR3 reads CASRSSGRQNEQFF. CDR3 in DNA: TGTGCCAGCAGATCTAGCGGGAGGCAAAATGAGCAGTTCTTC.